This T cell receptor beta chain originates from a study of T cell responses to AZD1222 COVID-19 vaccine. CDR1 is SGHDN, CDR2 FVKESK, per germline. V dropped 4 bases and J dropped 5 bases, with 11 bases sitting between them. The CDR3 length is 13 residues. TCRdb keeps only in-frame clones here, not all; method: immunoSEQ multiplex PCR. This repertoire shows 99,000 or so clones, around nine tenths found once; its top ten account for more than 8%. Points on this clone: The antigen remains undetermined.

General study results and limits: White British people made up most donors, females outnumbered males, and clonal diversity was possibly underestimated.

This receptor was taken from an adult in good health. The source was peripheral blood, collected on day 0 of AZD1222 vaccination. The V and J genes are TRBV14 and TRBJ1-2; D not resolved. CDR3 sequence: CASSPPFLYGYTF. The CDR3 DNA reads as TGTGCCAGCAGCCCGCCTTTCCTATATGGCTACACCTTC.